This T cell receptor beta chain comes out of a study of blood T cells in healthy people across ages. General observations from the study: Both naive CD4+ cell counts and diversity were greater in long-lived donors than in aged donors.

Peripheral blood samples of around 9.3 milliliters were drawn from each donor. The authors ran a second PCR of 7 to 11 cycles using a sample-barcoded 5' primer and a J-beta primer mix. Researchers report that a template-switch adaptor with 12 random nucleotides tagged each cDNA molecule. TCRdb reprocessed the 5' RACE reads via MiXCR and lists one record per CDR3 protein. In the table there are over 1,300,000 distinct CDR3 sequences, roughly 64% of which are singletons. V gave up 7 bases and J gave up 4 bases, with 19 bases separating them. This CDR3 has 15 residues. This clonotype was counted a few times. No antigen is known for it.

The TCR originated in a man aged 18 to 30 in good health. Sequencing used blood. The chain combines TRBV12-3 or TRBV12-4 with TRBJ1-2; no firm D call. The CDR3 spells CASTPSEKLAYGYTF. In DNA, the CDR3 is TGTGCCAGCACCCCTAGCGAGAAATTAGCCTATGGCTACACCTTC.